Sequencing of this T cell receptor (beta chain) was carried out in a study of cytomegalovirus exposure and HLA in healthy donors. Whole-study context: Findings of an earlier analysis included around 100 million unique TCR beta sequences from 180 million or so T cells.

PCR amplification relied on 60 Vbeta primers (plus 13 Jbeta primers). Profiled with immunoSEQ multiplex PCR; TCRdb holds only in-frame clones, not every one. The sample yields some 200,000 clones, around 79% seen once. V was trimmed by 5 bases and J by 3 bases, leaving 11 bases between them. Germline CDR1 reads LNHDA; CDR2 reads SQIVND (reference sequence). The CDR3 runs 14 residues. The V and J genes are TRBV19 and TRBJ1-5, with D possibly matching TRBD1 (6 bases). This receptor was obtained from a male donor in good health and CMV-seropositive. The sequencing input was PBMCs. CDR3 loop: CASSSRQDNQPQHF. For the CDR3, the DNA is TGTGCCAGTAGTTCCCGACAGGACAATCAGCCCCAGCATTTT.